This entry lists 12 T cell receptor beta chains sequenced from one sample in a study of blood T cell repertoires in COVID-19. Sequencing was performed with immunoSEQ multiplex PCR; in TCRdb, only in-frame clones are kept and a portion is missing. The table has about 28,000 clones, 85% to 95% seen once. Input material: peripheral blood. Every receptor here comes from an older woman with COVID-19, enrolled during active disease.

This chain uses TRBV19 with TRBJ1-6, with TRBD1 as a possible D gene (5 bases). The germline gives CDR1 LNHDA, CDR2 SQIVND (reference sequence). The V and J ends lost 6 bases and 8 bases respectively, with 20 bases between them. This CDR3 has 16 residues. CDR3 bases: TGTGCCAGTAGCAGTATCGGGGGACCGTTGGATTCACCCCTCCACTTT. It encodes CASSSIGGPLDSPLHF.

The chain recombines TRBV12-5 with TRBJ2-4, with D possibly matching TRBD1 (5 bases). The CDR3 extends over 14 amino acids. Germline V CDR1 and CDR2: LGHNT, FRNRAP. Trimming removed 2 bases from V and 2 bases from J, with 7 bases in between. The CDR3 region is CASGLRQTKNIQYF. The CDR3 coding sequence is TGTGCTAGTGGTTTGCGACAGACCAAAAACATTCAGTACTTC.

V usage is TRBV30 and J usage is TRBJ2-4, with a possible D match to TRBD1 (6 bases). The CDR3 length is 13 residues. Germline loops: CDR1 GTSNPN, CDR2 SVGIG (reference sequence). Trimming pared 5 bases from V and 5 bases from J, leaving 13 bases between. The CDR3, as DNA: TGTGCCTGGGGGGGTCAGGGGCAAAACATTCAGTACTTC. Translating gives CAWGGQGQNIQYF. Drawing the rest from reference TRBV30 and TRBJ2-4, the complete variable domain is SQTIHQWPATLVQPVGSPLSLECTVEGTSNPNLYWYRQAAGRGLQLLFYSVGIGQISSEVPQNLSASRPQDRQFILSSKKLLLSDSGFYLCAWGGQGQNIQYFGAGTRLSVL.

The rearrangement joins TRBV30 to TRBJ1-4, with D possibly matching TRBD1 (5 bases). Germline CDR1 GTSNPN, CDR2 SVGIG (reference sequence). The V and J ends lost 4 bases and 5 bases respectively, with 11 bases between them. This CDR3 comprises 13 residues. This chain's CDR3 is CAWMGQPNEKLFF. The CDR3, as DNA: TGTGCCTGGATGGGGCAGCCGAATGAAAAACTGTTTTTT.

The rearrangement joins TRBV6-5 to TRBJ2-3; D not certain. The CDR3 contains 13 residues. Between the trimmed V and J ends, which lost 6 bases and 4 bases, there was a span of 11 bases. CDR1 MNHEY and CDR2 SVGAGI come from the germline V gene. CDR3 region: CASRAPGPDTQYF. As DNA, the CDR3 is TGTGCCAGCAGGGCGCCTGGGCCAGATACGCAGTATTTT.

The rearrangement joins TRBV25-1 to TRBJ2-7, with 13 bases lining up with TRBD2. The germline V gene encodes CDR1 MGHDK and CDR2 SYGVNS. V was pared by 4 bases and J by 0 bases, with 9 bases of the junction left unmatched. There are 18 residues in the CDR3. CDR3 protein: CASSARGTSGASSYEQYF. DNA for the CDR3: TGTGCCAGCAGTGCCCGCGGGACTAGCGGGGCCAGCTCCTACGAGCAGTACTTC.

The chain employs TRBV28 and TRBJ1-2; 9 nucleotides agree with TRBD1. Germline trimming cut 6 bases from V and 1 base from J; bases unmatched to any gene: 6. The CDR3 has 15 residues. Germline CDR1 MDHEN, CDR2 SYDVKM. CDR3 region: CASRSTGGLNYGYTF. The CDR3, as DNA: TGTGCCAGCAGATCTACAGGGGGCCTTAACTATGGCTACACCTTC.

This clone was counted once. V is TRBV28 and J is TRBJ2-2; no definite D call. The CDR3 has 14 amino acids. Per germline, CDR1 MDHEN and CDR2 SYDVKM. The V end was cut by 8 bases, the J end by 0 bases, with 10 bases between. The CDR3: CASWQNTNTGELFF. The CDR3 nucleotides are TGTGCCAGCTGGCAAAATACGAACACCGGGGAGCTGTTTTTT.

V gene TRBV7-8 combines with J gene TRBJ1-5; D gene uncertain. The CDR3 extends over 15 amino acids. Trimming left V 2 bases short and J 5 bases short, with 13 bases between. Germline-derived CDR1 and CDR2 are SGHVS and FQNEAQ. In DNA form, the CDR3 reads TGTGCCAGCAGCTTAACGCGGTCAGTTGATCAGCCCCAGCATTTT. This gives the protein CASSLTRSVDQPQHF.

This sequence joins TRBV15 and TRBJ1-5; possibly TRBD1 for D (6 bases). Germline-derived CDR1 and CDR2 are LNHNV and YYDKDF (reference sequence). V lost 3 bases and J 1 base, leaving 16 bases between the germline ends. The CDR3 covers 17 residues. The CDR3 region is CATSRENRVLSNQPQHF. CDR3 coding DNA: TGTGCCACCAGCAGGGAAAACAGGGTTTTGAGCAATCAGCCCCAGCATTTT.

The chain employs TRBV7-9 and TRBJ2-1; TRBD2 matches 11 bases. This CDR3 contains 16 residues. The ends lost 4 bases at V and 6 bases at J; junction bases unmatched: 8. From germline, CDR1 is SEHNR and CDR2 FQNEAQ (reference sequence). The CDR3 reads CASSSGSSGRINEQFF. Here the CDR3 DNA reads TGTGCCAGCAGCTCCGGCTCTAGCGGGAGGATCAATGAGCAGTTCTTC. Filled out from reference TRBV7-9 and TRBJ2-1, the complete variable domain reads DTGVSQNPRHKITKRGQNVTFRCDPISEHNRLYWYRQTLGQGPEFLTYFQNEAQLEKSRLLSDRFSAERPKGSFSTLEIQRTEQGDSAMYLCASSSGSSGRINEQFFGPGTRLTVL.

This clone was seen just once. The chain carries TRBV12-3 or TRBV12-4 and TRBJ2-3, with D hard to call. V was shortened by 6 bases and J by 5 bases, with 3 bases between the two germline ends. This CDR3 spans 10 amino acids. CDR3 residues: CASSQDTQYF. DNA of the CDR3: TGTGCCAGCAGCCAAGATACGCAGTATTTT.